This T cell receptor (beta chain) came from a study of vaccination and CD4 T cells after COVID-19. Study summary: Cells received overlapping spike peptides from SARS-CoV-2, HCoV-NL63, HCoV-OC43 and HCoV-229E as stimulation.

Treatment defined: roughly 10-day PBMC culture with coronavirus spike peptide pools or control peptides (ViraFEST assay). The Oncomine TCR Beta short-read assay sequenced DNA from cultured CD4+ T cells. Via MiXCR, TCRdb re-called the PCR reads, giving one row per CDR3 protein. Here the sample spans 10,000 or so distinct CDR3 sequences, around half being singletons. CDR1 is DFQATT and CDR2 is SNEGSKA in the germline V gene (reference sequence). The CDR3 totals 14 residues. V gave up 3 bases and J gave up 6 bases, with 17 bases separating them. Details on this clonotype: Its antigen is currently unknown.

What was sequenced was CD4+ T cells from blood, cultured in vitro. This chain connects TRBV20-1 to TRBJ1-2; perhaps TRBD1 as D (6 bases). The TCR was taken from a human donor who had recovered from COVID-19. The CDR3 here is CSASVKGGGHGYTF. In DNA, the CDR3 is TGCAGTGCTAGTGTTAAGGGAGGGGGACATGGCTACACCTTC.